This T cell receptor beta chain was identified during a study of blood T cell repertoires in COVID-19. The germline V gene has CDR1 SGHVS and CDR2 FQNEAQ. The CDR3 length is 18 residues. Trimming removed 5 bases from V and 0 bases from J; junction bases left unmatched: 13. The repertoire was sequenced with immunoSEQ multiplex PCR; TCRdb's copy has only in-frame clones and lacks some. The sample carries some 70,000 clones, roughly 91% recorded once. Input material: peripheral blood. This chain joins TRBV7-8 and TRBJ1-1; 9 bases are shared with TRBD1. This receptor was identified in a man aged 50 or older with COVID-19, enrolled during active disease. In DNA, the CDR3 is TGTGCCAGCAGCCCTCCCACCGGGACAGGGATTATGAACACTGAAGCTTTCTTT. This gives the protein CASSPPTGTGIMNTEAFF.